The 28 T cell receptor beta chains given below trace back to one sample, sequenced in a study of T cell changes during pregnancy in multiple sclerosis (dated by TCRdb to the late 2010s). Library preparation employed the immunoSEQ multiplex PCR assay. This is the immuneACCESS table as TCRdb keeps it, with only in-frame sequences that have V and J called. A part of the clones is gone; compared with another copy, unresolved V genes explain less than half, and the rest is unexplained. The sample has tens of thousands of clones on record, roughly 91% of them singletons. The ten largest clonotypes hold over 5% of the sample. Sequenced here: CD8+ T cells from peripheral blood mononuclear cells, sampled in the second trimester of pregnancy. Receptors originate from a female donor with multiple sclerosis, enrolled in a pregnancy study.

The V gene is TRBV5-1, the J gene TRBJ1-1, with TRBD1 matching over 8 bases. Trimming took 4 bases from V and 1 from J; bases not matched to a gene: 6. Germline CDR1 is SGHRS and CDR2 is YFSETQ. The CDR3 runs 15 residues. In nucleotides, the CDR3 is TGCGCCAGCAGCCGCGGGACAGGTGGGAACACTGAAGCTTTCTTT. Translating gives CASSRGTGGNTEAFF.

DNA for the CDR3: TGCGCCAGCGGGGCGGGATTAAACACCGGGGAGCTGTTTTTT. This sequence encodes CASGAGLNTGELFF. V and J are TRBV10-2 and TRBJ2-2, with D possibly TRBD2 on 6 matching bases. Per the germline V gene, CDR1 is WSHSY and CDR2 is SAAADI. Trimming removed 8 bases from V and 2 bases from J, with 12 bases in between. This CDR3 spans 14 amino acids.

The chain has TRBV5-5 and TRBJ2-7; D may be TRBD1 (6 bases). CDR3 length equals 13 residues. Germline CDR1 is SGHKS and CDR2 is YYEKEE (reference sequence). The V and J ends lost 2 bases and 3 bases respectively, with 9 bases between them. CDR3 in DNA: TGTGCCAGCAGCTTCGGGACACACTACGAGCAGTACTTC. It is translated as CASSFGTHYEQYF.

This chain joins TRBV2 and TRBJ1-1; D may be TRBD1 (5 bases). CDR1 SNHLY and CDR2 FYNNEI come from the germline V gene. Deletions cut 8 bases from V and 6 bases from J, with 13 bases between. CDR3 size: 12 residues. The CDR3 coding sequence is TGTGCCAGCGTTCTCGGGGGGTCTGAAGCTTTCTTT. This translates into CASVLGGSEAFF.

The V call is TRBV6-5, the J call TRBJ1-1; D not certain. The V end lost 8 bases, the J end lost 4 bases, and 14 bases lay between the germline ends. There are 13 residues in the CDR3. CDR1 MNHEY and CDR2 SVGAGI come from the germline V gene. The DNA for the CDR3 is TGTGCCAGCGCAATCACGAGCGGCACTGAAGCTTTCTTT. Protein product: CASAITSGTEAFF.

The J gene is TRBJ1-5, the V gene TRBV9; D is undetermined. With 4 bases removed from V and 0 bases from J, the gap between germline ends came to 11 bases. The CDR3 is 15 residues long. From germline, CDR1 is SGDLS and CDR2 YYNGEE. This CDR3 reads CASSPRGNSNQPQHF. The CDR3 nucleotides are TGTGCCAGCAGCCCCAGAGGGAATAGCAATCAGCCCCAGCATTTT. Full variable domain (rest looked up from reference TRBV9 and TRBJ1-5): DSGVTQTPKHLITATGQRVTLRCSPRSGDLSVYWYQQSLDQGLQFLIQYYNGEERAKGNILERFSAQQFPDLHSELNLSSLELGDSALYFCASSPRGNSNQPQHFGDGTRLSIL.

The chain is built from TRBV27 and TRBJ2-7; unclear D gene. The CDR3 is 14 residues long. The V gene lost 2 bases and the J gene lost 3 bases, with 11 bases spanning the gap. CDR1 and CDR2 (germline): MNHEY, SMNVEV (reference sequence). The CDR3: CASSLSITLYEQYF. The CDR3 DNA is TGTGCCAGCAGTTTAAGCATTACCCTCTACGAGCAGTACTTC.

The chain links TRBV7-6 to TRBJ2-7, with D perhaps TRBD1 (6 bases). The V gene's germline CDR1 is SGHVS and CDR2 FNYEAQ. The CDR3 totals 13 residues. Trimming took off 2 bases at V and 3 bases at J, with 8 bases between the two ends. For the CDR3, the DNA is TGTGCCAGCAGCTTAAACAGGGACTACGAGCAGTACTTC. Its translation is CASSLNRDYEQYF.

In DNA, the CDR3 is TGTGCCAGCAGCCAAGTGACAGGGCTGAACACTGAAGCTTTCTTT. This gives the protein CASSQVTGLNTEAFF. V is TRBV4-2 and J is TRBJ1-1, with 7 bases fitting TRBD1. Germline V lookup: CDR1 LGHNA, CDR2 YNFKEQ. The CDR3 totals 15 residues. J lost 0 bases, V lost 1 base, and 2 bases had no gene match.

V usage is TRBV2 and J usage is TRBJ2-1; TRBD1 matches at 7 bases. This CDR3 contains 13 residues. V shed 6 bases and J 6 bases; nucleotides not matched to a gene: 5. Per germline, CDR1 SNHLY and CDR2 FYNNEI. The CDR3 reads CASRQGSVNEQFF. The CDR3 region has the DNA TGTGCCAGCAGACAGGGGTCGGTCAATGAGCAGTTCTTC.

The chain is built from TRBV6-6 and TRBJ1-4; D is ambiguous. Germline loops: CDR1 MNHNY, CDR2 SVGAGI (reference sequence). This CDR3 has 16 residues. The V end lost 0 bases, the J end lost 5 bases, and 13 bases lay between the germline ends. As DNA, the CDR3 is TGTGCCAGCAGTTACTCGAACTTGATGAAAAATGAAAAACTGTTTTTT. Protein: CASSYSNLMKNEKLFF.

This rearrangement joins TRBV27 to TRBJ1-5; a possible D gene is TRBD1 (5 bases). CDR1 is MNHEY, CDR2 SMNVEV, per germline (reference sequence). The CDR3 consists of 14 residues. V was pared by 3 bases and J by 4 bases, with 10 bases between. Written as DNA, the CDR3 is TGTGCCAGCAGTTTGGATGGGGCTAATCAGCCCCAGCATTTT. It encodes CASSLDGANQPQHF.

The J gene is TRBJ1-1, the V gene TRBV4-1; D remains ambiguous. The CDR3 length is 16 residues. Germline V gene lookup returns CDR1 MGHRA and CDR2 YSYEKL. With 4 bases removed from V and 1 base from J, the gap between germline ends came to 16 bases. CDR3 nucleotide sequence: TGCGCCAGCAGCCTCACCACCGGTCGGGGGAACACTGAAGCTTTCTTT. Its protein product is CASSLTTGRGNTEAFF.

The chain carries TRBV14 and TRBJ1-2; D is perhaps TRBD1 (6 bases). There are 14 residues in the CDR3. CDR1 and CDR2 (germline): SGHDN, FVKESK. V lost 4 bases and J lost 2, with 11 bases in between. DNA of the CDR3: TGTGCCAGCAGCCTTCAGGGGACGAACTATGGCTACACCTTC. Its protein is CASSLQGTNYGYTF.

This clone came up once. The CDR3 DNA sequence: TGTGCCAGCAGCCCGAGGGGGACGCTTGGGGGCGAGCAGTACTTC. Its translation is CASSPRGTLGGEQYF. The rearrangement uses TRBV7-8 and TRBJ2-7, with TRBD1 as a possible D gene (6 bases). The V and J ends lost 5 bases and 6 bases respectively, with 20 bases between them. Germline values: CDR1 SGHVS, CDR2 FQNEAQ. There are 15 residues in the CDR3.

This clone is a singleton in its sample. The chain has TRBV25-1 and TRBJ2-5; D is possibly TRBD2 (5 bases). The CDR3 is 13 amino acids. The V gene lost 6 bases and the J gene lost 5 bases, with 13 bases spanning the gap. In germline, CDR1 is MGHDK, CDR2 SYGVNS. The CDR3 sequence is CASSAPGGETQYF. The DNA of the CDR3 is TGTGCCAGCAGCGCACCGGGCGGGGAGACCCAGTACTTC.

V is TRBV27 and J is TRBJ1-6; tentatively, D is TRBD1 (5 bases). Germline CDR1 MNHEY, CDR2 SMNVEV (reference sequence). CDR3 length: 16 residues. V was cut by 5 bases and J by 6 bases, with 17 bases left in between. The CDR3 sequence is CASSPRGNLFNSPLHF. DNA for the CDR3: TGTGCCAGCAGTCCCCGGGGGAATCTGTTTAATTCACCCCTCCACTTT.

This clone was counted a few times. The chain links TRBV4-2 to TRBJ2-3; 9 positions agree with TRBD2. Germline loops: CDR1 LGHNA, CDR2 YNFKEQ. The V gene end was trimmed by 0 bases and the J gene end by 3 bases; junction bases not matched to a gene: 7. CDR3 length equals 17 residues. In nucleotides, the CDR3 is TGTGCCAGCAGCCAAGAGAGCGCGGGGGGGCCGACAGATACGCAGTATTTT. Residues: CASSQESAGGPTDTQYF.

The rearrangement links TRBV7-6 to TRBJ2-2; a possible D gene is TRBD2 (6 bases). This CDR3 has 19 amino acids. V was pared by 0 bases and J by 3 bases, with 20 bases between. Per germline, CDR1 SGHVS and CDR2 FNYEAQ. CDR3 nucleotide sequence: TGTGCCAGCAGCTTAGCGTGGGGTCTAGCGATTAAGGACACCGGGGAGCTGTTTTTT. This translates into CASSLAWGLAIKDTGELFF.

The CDR3 coding sequence is TGTGCCAGCAGTCATCGGGACAGAGATGGCTACACCTTC. Encoded protein: CASSHRDRDGYTF. V gene TRBV2 combines with J gene TRBJ1-2, with 7 nucleotides matching TRBD1. Looked up from germline, CDR1 is SNHLY and CDR2 is FYNNEI. This CDR3 has 13 amino acids. V shed 5 bases and J 6 bases; nucleotides not matched to a gene: 6.

This rearrangement joins TRBV7-8 to TRBJ1-2; tentatively, D is TRBD1 (6 bases). The CDR3 contains 13 residues. The germline V gene has CDR1 SGHVS and CDR2 FQNEAQ. V was shortened by 4 bases and J by 4 bases, with 10 bases between the two germline ends. The CDR3 loop is CASSSSTGYGYTF. The CDR3 bases are TGTGCCAGCAGCTCATCGACAGGCTATGGCTACACCTTC.

DNA for the CDR3: TGTGCTAGTGGTTTGATGGCCCCCGAGGGGGCACGGCAGCCCCAGCATTTT. This translates into CASGLMAPEGARQPQHF. The chain is built from TRBV12-5 and TRBJ1-5, with 7 nucleotides matching TRBD1. The V gene's germline CDR1 is LGHNT and CDR2 FRNRAP. Trimming cost V 2 bases and J 7 bases; bases outside gene matches: 14. The CDR3 is made up of 17 amino acids.

J is TRBJ1-6 and V is TRBV11-2; the match to TRBD1 covers 7 bases. CDR3 length: 15 amino acids. Germline lookup yields CDR1 SGHAT and CDR2 FQNNGV. V shed 4 bases and J 8 bases; nucleotides not matched to a gene: 8. This CDR3 is CASSSRDSLYSPLHF. Written as DNA, the CDR3 is TGTGCCAGCAGCTCCCGGGACAGTCTTTATTCACCCCTCCACTTT.

The chain uses TRBV7-9 and TRBJ1-6, with D tentatively TRBD1 (5 bases). CDR3 length: 17 residues. Trimming left V 4 bases short and J 0 bases short, with 13 bases between. In germline, CDR1 is SEHNR, CDR2 FQNEAQ (reference sequence). The CDR3 bases are TGTGCCAGCAGCTGGGACTCCCAGAGCTCCTATAATTCACCCCTCCACTTT. Amino acids: CASSWDSQSSYNSPLHF.

This clone was detected a few times. The rearrangement links TRBV11-2 to TRBJ1-1; D is undetermined. From germline, CDR1 is SGHAT and CDR2 FQNNGV. The CDR3 loop spans 13 amino acids. Trimming removed 3 bases at V and 2 bases at J, with 7 bases between. CDR3 protein: CASSLEVNTEAFF. CDR3 bases: TGTGCCAGCAGCTTGGAGGTAAACACTGAAGCTTTCTTT.

J is TRBJ2-1 and V is TRBV19; D might be TRBD1 (6 bases). Germline CDR1 and CDR2: LNHDA and SQIVND (reference sequence). Trimming shortened V by 1 base and J by 3 bases, and 7 bases separated the two germline ends. The CDR3 runs to 14 residues. As DNA, the CDR3 is TGTGCCAGTAGTATAGCGACAGGCTACAATGAGCAGTTCTTC. Translated, it gives CASSIATGYNEQFF.

The gene calls are TRBV29-1 and TRBJ2-7, with 7 nucleotides matching TRBD2. Looked up from germline, CDR1 is SQVTM and CDR2 is ANQGSEA. CDR3 size: 15 residues. The V gene end was trimmed by 1 base and the J gene end by 0 bases; junction bases not matched to a gene: 6. The CDR3 protein is CSVEVARGSSYEQYF. The CDR3 nucleotides read TGCAGCGTTGAAGTGGCGCGGGGGAGCTCCTACGAGCAGTACTTC.

This clone has just one count. The chain combines TRBV5-6 with TRBJ1-1; 9 bases map to TRBD1. V lost 0 bases, J lost 2 bases, and 11 bases stayed unmatched. Germline-derived CDR1 and CDR2 are SGHDT and YYEEEE. The length of the CDR3 is 18 residues. As DNA, the CDR3 is TGTGCCAGCAGCTTGGTGGCACAGGGGGCGAACCTCAACACTGAAGCTTTCTTT. Residues: CASSLVAQGANLNTEAFF.